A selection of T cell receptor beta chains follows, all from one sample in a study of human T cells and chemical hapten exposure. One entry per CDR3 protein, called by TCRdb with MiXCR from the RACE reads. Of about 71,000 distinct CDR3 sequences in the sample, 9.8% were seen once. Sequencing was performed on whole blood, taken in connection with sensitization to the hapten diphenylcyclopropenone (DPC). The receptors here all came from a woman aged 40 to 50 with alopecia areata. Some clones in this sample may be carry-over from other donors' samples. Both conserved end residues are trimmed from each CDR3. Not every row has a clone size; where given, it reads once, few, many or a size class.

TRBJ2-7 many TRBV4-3 ASSQDRQSYYEQY
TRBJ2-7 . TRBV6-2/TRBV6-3 ASSLEQAHEQY
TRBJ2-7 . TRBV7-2 ASSRGTGKDEQY
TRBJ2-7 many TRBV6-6 ASSYGASYEQY
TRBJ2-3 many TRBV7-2 ASNPAGARTDTQY
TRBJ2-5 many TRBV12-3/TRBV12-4 ASSRGGETQY
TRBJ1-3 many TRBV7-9 ASSLSLATGNTIY
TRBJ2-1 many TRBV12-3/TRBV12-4 ASSLDYYNEQF
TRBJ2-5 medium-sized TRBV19 ATSQDRGGTQY
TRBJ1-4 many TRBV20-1 SARAPIRSTNEKLF
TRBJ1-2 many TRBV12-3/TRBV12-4 ASQLANRARDGYT
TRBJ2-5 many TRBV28 ASSFPDGSPGTQY
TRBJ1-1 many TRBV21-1 ASSKLLERRKMNTEAF
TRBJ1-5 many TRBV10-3 AISDLAGDQPQH
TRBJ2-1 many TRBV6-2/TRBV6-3 ASSYSRTSSYNEQF
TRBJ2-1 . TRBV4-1 ASSLLRELPGEQF
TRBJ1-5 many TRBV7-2 ASSQLEGGTQPQH
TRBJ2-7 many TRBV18 ASSPDAGAYEQY
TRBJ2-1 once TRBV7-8 ASSPPLGRGSYNEQF
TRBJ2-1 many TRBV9 ASSATSGGYNEQF
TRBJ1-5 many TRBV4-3 ASSQEVQGNQPQH
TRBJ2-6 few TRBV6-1 ASLPRPGQYISGANVLT
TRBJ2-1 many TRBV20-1 SALGLGNNEQF
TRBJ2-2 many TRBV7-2 ASSSRPTSGGAGELF
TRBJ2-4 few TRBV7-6 ASSPGQGVKNIQY
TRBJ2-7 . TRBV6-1 ASSGDRTFSEQY
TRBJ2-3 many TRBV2 ASSERGLALTSTDTQY